The clone carrying this T cell receptor (beta chain) has only a few counts. Its antigen is currently unknown. Germline V gives CDR1 SGHRS, CDR2 YFSETQ. V lost 3 bases to trimming and J lost 1 base, with 13 bases between them. The CDR3 is made up of 15 amino acids. These data originate in a study of beta chain features in type 1 diabetes. Looking at the study overall: Healthy donors, compared against patients, showed similar age, gender and cell yields. Study-wide results and limits: Insertion counts at VDJ junctions were lower in type 1 diabetes patients, who also showed more deletions there. TCRB CDR3s were moderately but significantly shorter in Type 1 diabetes patients in all four CD4+ subsets.

Expressed TCRB transcripts were sequenced after all isolated RNA was converted to cDNA. Produced via immunoSEQ multiplex PCR; TCRdb's table is partial and in-frame only. The profile shows approximately 730,000 clones, around an eighth of them singletons. In total, each donor contributed a single heparinised blood draw that averaged roughly 100 mL. Sorted populations all had greater than 95% purity. The receptor's source is a young man with type 1 diabetes. This sequence joins TRBV5-1 and TRBJ1-1, with D possibly TRBD1 on 5 matching bases. Specimen: naive CD4+ T cells from blood. CDR3 coding DNA: TGCGCCAGCAGCTCCCCGGGACTCACGAACACTGAAGCTTTCTTT. It specifies CASSSPGLTNTEAFF.